These 32 T cell receptor beta chains came from one sample sequenced in a study of naive and memory T cell subsets. An equimolar mix of two oligonucleotides served as the beta constant-region primer for TRBC1 and TRBC2. Ligated cDNA was amplified by four rounds of PCR with nested alpha and beta constant-region primers and SP2. TCRdb reprocessed the UMI-ligation and nested PCR reads with MiXCR, giving one entry per CDR3 protein. Here the sample spans 95,000 to 150,000 distinct CDR3 sequences, approximately 37% being singletons. Sequencing used central memory CD4+ T cells from blood. Receptor source: a human donor in good health.

This sequence joins TRBV20-1 and TRBJ1-5; the D gene is possibly TRBD1 (6 bases). Trimming stripped 2 bases from V and 5 bases from J, with 16 bases between. This CDR3 is built from 15 residues. Germline loops: CDR1 DFQATT, CDR2 SNEGSKA (reference sequence). In DNA, the CDR3 is TGCAGTGCTAGAAGGGGGTCGGGAGTGGATCAGCCCCAGCATTTT. Its protein product is CSARRGSGVDQPQHF.

DNA for the CDR3: TGTGCCAGCAGCTTGGATTGGGGGACTGTTCAAGAGACCCAGTACTTC. Translated: CASSLDWGTVQETQYF. This sequence joins TRBV5-4 and TRBJ2-5; a weak D match, TRBD2 (6 bases). Germline V gives CDR1 SGHNT, CDR2 YYREEE (reference sequence). CDR3 length equals 16 residues. Trimming removed 0 bases at V and 2 bases at J, with 14 bases between.

This clonotype was observed many times. J is TRBJ2-2 and V is TRBV20-1, with D possibly TRBD1 on 6 matching bases. From germline, CDR1 is DFQATT and CDR2 SNEGSKA (reference sequence). V was pared by 4 bases and J by 3 bases, with 12 bases between. The CDR3 covers 14 residues. The chain's CDR3 is CSAIQGTDTGELFF. The CDR3 DNA reads as TGCAGTGCTATACAGGGTACGGACACCGGGGAGCTGTTTTTT.

This clonotype was detected many times. The V call is TRBV20-1, the J call TRBJ2-1, with TRBD2 identical over 11 bases. The CDR3 contains 15 residues. The germline V gene encodes CDR1 DFQATT and CDR2 SNEGSKA (reference sequence). V was pared by 7 bases and J by 4 bases, with 9 bases of the junction left unmatched. Here the CDR3 reads CSVPTIAGGYNEQFF. CDR3 DNA: TGCAGTGTTCCCACAATAGCGGGAGGGTACAATGAGCAGTTCTTC.

The chain couples TRBV29-1 to TRBJ2-5, with 7 bases aligning to TRBD2. Germline V CDR1 and CDR2: SQVTM, ANQGSEA. The CDR3 spans 15 residues. The J segment lost 5 bases and the V segment lost 3 bases, leaving 12 bases of the junction unmatched. Written as DNA, the CDR3 is TGCAGCGTTGATAGTGGGGGAGGGCCCAGTGAGACCCAGTACTTC. Its translation is CSVDSGGGPSETQYF. Combining the CDR3 with reference TRBV29-1 and TRBJ2-5 gives the whole variable domain SAVISQKPSRDICQRGTSLTIQCQVDSQVTMMFWYRQQPGQSLTLIATANQGSEATYESGFVIDKFPISRPNLTFSTLTVSNMSPEDSSIYLCSVDSGGGPSETQYFGPGTRLLVL.

This clonotype was found a few times. The chain uses TRBV5-1 and TRBJ2-1, with 9 bases identical to TRBD2. Germline loops: CDR1 SGHRS, CDR2 YFSETQ. The ends lost 4 bases at V and 4 bases at J; junction bases unmatched: 6. The CDR3 has 15 residues. The CDR3 protein is CASSPGLAGYNEQFF. The DNA of the CDR3 is TGCGCCAGCAGCCCGGGACTAGCCGGGTACAATGAGCAGTTCTTC.

V is TRBV18 and J is TRBJ2-4; 8 nucleotides align to TRBD1. There are 20 residues in the CDR3. Per the germline V gene, CDR1 is KGHSH and CDR2 is LQKENI. The J segment lost 3 bases and the V segment lost 3 bases, leaving 19 bases of the junction unmatched. CDR3 bases: TGTGCCAGCTCACCTCTTAACTTAGGGCAGGGGGCGTCCGGCAAAAACATTCAGTACTTC. Translated: CASSPLNLGQGASGKNIQYF.

The genes are TRBV28 and TRBJ1-5; D is uncertain. Germline values: CDR1 MDHEN, CDR2 SYDVKM. The CDR3 extends over 12 amino acids. V dropped 8 bases and J dropped 7 bases, with 12 bases sitting between them. The CDR3 region has the DNA TGTGCCAGCGGTGGGTCAAACCAGCCCCAGCATTTT. The encoded protein is CASGGSNQPQHF.

CDR3 in DNA: TGTGCCAGCAGCCTTGAAATTAGCACAGATACGCAGTATTTT. Its translation is CASSLEISTDTQYF. V usage is TRBV12-3 or TRBV12-4 and J usage is TRBJ2-3; D gene uncertain. Trimming left V 6 bases short and J 0 bases short, with 10 bases between. The CDR3 covers 14 residues.

This clonotype appeared once. V and J are TRBV5-1 and TRBJ2-1, with 10 bases lining up with TRBD1. This CDR3 has 17 amino acids. Germline assignment: CDR1 SGHRS and CDR2 YFSETQ. V lost 5 bases, J lost 10 bases, and 18 bases stayed unmatched. The CDR3 loop reads CASSQPIDRGLVGEQFF. In nucleotides, the CDR3 is TGCGCCAGCAGTCAACCAATAGACAGGGGGCTGGTCGGCGAGCAGTTCTTC.

The chain is built from TRBV14 and TRBJ1-3; no clear D gene. With 1 base removed from V and 0 bases from J, the gap between germline ends came to 7 bases. Looked up from germline, CDR1 is SGHDN and CDR2 is FVKESK. The CDR3 is 15 amino acids. This CDR3 reads CASSQARSSGNTIYF. For the CDR3, the DNA is TGTGCCAGCAGCCAAGCTCGGAGCTCTGGAAACACCATATATTTT.

The J gene is TRBJ2-7, the V gene TRBV1; TRBD1 is the table's D call, not checked against the DNA. TRBV1 is shown as a pseudogene. The CDR3 covers 16 residues. Here the CDR3 DNA reads TGCACCAGCAGCCATTTTTCTCGGACAGGTCCCTACGAGCAGTACTTC. It specifies CTSSHFSRTGPYEQYF.

The chain links TRBV28 to TRBJ2-4; D is ambiguous. Trimming pared 6 bases from V and 0 bases from J, leaving 9 bases between. The CDR3 consists of 14 residues. Germline CDR1 is MDHEN and CDR2 is SYDVKM. This CDR3 is CASSSRIAKNIQYF. In DNA form, the CDR3 reads TGTGCCAGCAGCTCGCGGATAGCCAAAAACATTCAGTACTTC. Full variable domain (outside the CDR3, taken from reference TRBV28 and TRBJ2-4): DVKVTQSSRYLVKRTGEKVFLECVQDMDHENMFWYRQDPGLGLRLIYFSYDVKMKEKGDIPEGYSVSREKKERFSLILESASTNQTSMYLCASSSRIAKNIQYFGAGTRLSVL.

The chain joins TRBV28 to TRBJ1-6; D is unresolved. Deletions cut 2 bases from V and 4 bases from J, with 3 bases between. Germline V gene lookup returns CDR1 MDHEN and CDR2 SYDVKM. CDR3 length equals 13 residues. The CDR3 sequence: CASSLPYNSPLHF. The CDR3 nucleotides read TGTGCCAGCAGTTTACCTTATAATTCACCCCTCCACTTT.

This clonotype was seen only a few times. The rearrangement joins TRBV12-5 to TRBJ2-1; D unclear. V lost 1 base, J lost 9 bases, and 10 bases lay in between. Looked up from germline, CDR1 is LGHNT and CDR2 is FRNRAP. The CDR3 has 13 residues. The CDR3 sequence is CASGLAPRSEQFF. CDR3 DNA: TGTGCTAGTGGTTTGGCCCCTAGATCTGAGCAGTTCTTC.

The J gene is TRBJ1-6, the V gene TRBV12-5, with a tentative D call TRBD1 (6 bases). This CDR3 is 18 amino acids long. V dropped 5 bases and J dropped 0 bases, with 17 bases sitting between them. Germline lookup yields CDR1 LGHNT and CDR2 FRNRAP. The CDR3, as DNA: TGTGCTAGTGGTATCTTCCGGGACATGAGCTCCTATAATTCACCCCTCCACTTT. This encodes CASGIFRDMSSYNSPLHF. Full variable domain (remainder filled in from reference TRBV12-5 and TRBJ1-6): DARVTQTPRHKVTEMGQEVTMRCQPILGHNTVFWYRQTMMQGLELLAYFRNRAPLDDSGMPKDRFSAEMPDATLATLKIQPSEPRDSAVYFCASGIFRDMSSYNSPLHFGNGTRLTVT.

The chain is built from TRBV5-5 and TRBJ1-5; TRBD1 is a possible D gene (5 bases). The germline CDR1 and CDR2 sequences are SGHKS and YYEKEE (reference sequence). Trimming left V 4 bases short and J 1 base short, with 12 bases between. This CDR3 is 15 amino acids long. The CDR3 sequence is CASSPGHISNQPQHF. CDR3 nucleotide sequence: TGTGCCAGCAGCCCAGGACATATCAGCAATCAGCCCCAGCATTTT.

This CDR3 reads CASSPPGRGNEQFF. The CDR3 coding sequence is TGTGCCAGCTCACCACCCGGCAGGGGTAATGAGCAGTTCTTC. The chain is built from TRBV18 and TRBJ2-1; possible D gene TRBD1, 6 bases. This CDR3 contains 14 residues. Germline loops: CDR1 KGHSH, CDR2 LQKENI. The V and J ends lost 0 bases and 7 bases respectively, with 10 bases between them.

This rearrangement joins TRBV9 to TRBJ2-1; 12 bases fit TRBD2. Per the germline V gene, CDR1 is SGDLS and CDR2 is YYNGEE. The ends lost 0 bases at V and 7 bases at J; junction bases unmatched: 5. The CDR3 covers 16 residues. Here the CDR3 reads CASSVEQTSGRNEQFF. In nucleotides, the CDR3 is TGTGCCAGCAGCGTAGAGCAAACTAGCGGGAGGAATGAGCAGTTCTTC.

This clonotype was seen ten or more times. The chain uses TRBV2 and TRBJ2-1; 8 bases map to TRBD2. Looked up from germline, CDR1 is SNHLY and CDR2 is FYNNEI. This CDR3 is built from 15 residues. V trimming: 7 bases; J trimming: 10 bases; junction bases outside the gene matches: 15. DNA of the CDR3: TGTGCCAGCAAAGCCGGGACTAGTTTTATCGTAGAGCAGTTCTTC. It yields the protein CASKAGTSFIVEQFF.

A few counts support this clonotype. The genes are TRBV3-1 and TRBJ1-2, with 7 bases fitting TRBD1. CDR1 is LGHDT, CDR2 YNNKEL, per germline (reference sequence). J was trimmed by 3 bases and V by 3 bases; bases with no gene match: 1. The CDR3 loop spans 13 amino acids. The CDR3: CASSHDRDYGYTF. For the CDR3, the DNA is TGTGCCAGCAGCCATGACAGGGACTATGGCTACACCTTC.

For the CDR3, the DNA is TGTGCCAGCAGTTGGCCACAGGGGGCCCGGGCTTTCTTT. Its protein product is CASSWPQGARAFF. This chain links TRBV28 with TRBJ1-1; 9 nucleotides line up with TRBD1. V lost 4 bases, J lost 11 bases, and 8 bases stayed unmatched. The CDR3 is 13 amino acids. Germline CDR1 reads MDHEN; CDR2 reads SYDVKM.

The chain joins TRBV10-3 to TRBJ2-2, with 8 bases that match TRBD2. J gave up 6 bases and V 3 bases, and 6 bases lay outside the gene matches. The CDR3 is made up of 15 amino acids. The germline V gene has CDR1 ENHRY and CDR2 SYGVKD. CDR3 protein: CAISEPGLVPGELFF. The CDR3 DNA reads TGTGCCATCAGTGAACCGGGACTAGTTCCCGGGGAGCTGTTTTTT.

The rearrangement uses TRBV2 and TRBJ2-1; D is uncertain. With 10 bases removed from V and 5 bases from J, the gap between germline ends came to 18 bases. The CDR3 extends over 14 amino acids. Germline CDR1 is SNHLY and CDR2 is FYNNEI. The CDR3 sequence: CATRRPFVNNEQFF. CDR3 DNA sequence: TGTGCCACCCGTCGGCCTTTTGTGAACAATGAGCAGTTCTTC.

This clonotype appeared a single time. At one end, the junction sequence differs from germline, possibly due to a read error. CDR3 nucleotide sequence: TGCAGTGCTAAGCGGTTCGATGAGCTGTTCTTC. Translating gives CSAKRFDELFF. This chain joins TRBV20-1 and TRBJ2-1; a possible D gene is TRBD2 (5 bases). This CDR3 has 11 residues. Germline CDR1 is DFQATT and CDR2 is SNEGSKA (reference sequence).

This clonotype has a count of ten or more. This sequence joins TRBV20-1 and TRBJ2-2; no clear D gene. V shed 2 bases and J shed 1 base, with 5 bases lying between them. There are 13 residues in the CDR3. CDR1 is DFQATT and CDR2 is SNEGSKA in the germline V gene (reference sequence). CDR3 sequence: CSARSQNTGELFF. The CDR3 bases are TGCAGTGCTAGATCTCAGAACACCGGGGAGCTGTTTTTT.

The chain joins TRBV19 to TRBJ2-3; 10 bases fit TRBD1. The CDR3 loop spans 15 amino acids. Germline trimming cut 5 bases from V and 4 bases from J; bases unmatched to any gene: 6. Germline V gene lookup returns CDR1 LNHDA and CDR2 SQIVND (reference sequence). The CDR3 spells CASSRQGAAADTQYF. The CDR3, as DNA: TGTGCCAGTAGTCGACAGGGGGCGGCTGCAGATACGCAGTATTTT.

This clonotype has just a few counts. The V gene is TRBV7-2, the J gene TRBJ2-7; no clear D gene. This CDR3 has 14 residues. The germline gives CDR1 SGHTA, CDR2 FQGNSA. Trimming shortened V by 7 bases and J by 3 bases, and 16 bases separated the two germline ends. The CDR3 sequence is CASTTYLSNYEQYF. The DNA for the CDR3 is TGTGCCAGCACCACATATCTTAGCAACTACGAGCAGTACTTC.

This clonotype appeared many times. The chain employs TRBV28 and TRBJ2-5, with TRBD1 matching 7 bases. Germline CDR1 is MDHEN and CDR2 is SYDVKM. V lost 5 bases to trimming and J lost 2 bases; unmatched junction nucleotides: 11. The CDR3 has 16 amino acids. The CDR3 DNA follows: TGTGCCAGCAGTCCTACACAGGGGATAGGACAAGAGACCCAGTACTTC. Its translation: CASSPTQGIGQETQYF.

V gene TRBV30 combines with J gene TRBJ1-2; TRBD1 agrees at 7 bases. From germline, CDR1 is GTSNPN and CDR2 SVGIG (reference sequence). CDR3 size: 14 residues. The J segment lost 2 bases and the V segment lost 3 bases, leaving 6 bases of the junction unmatched. In DNA form, the CDR3 reads TGTGCCTGGAGACAGGGGTACCACAACTATGGCTACACCTTC. Translation: CAWRQGYHNYGYTF.

This clonotype was recorded many times. V gene TRBV20-1 combines with J gene TRBJ2-7; 11 bases are a match to TRBD1. The CDR3 consists of 15 residues. J was trimmed by 5 bases and V by 0 bases; bases with no gene match: 6. Per the germline V gene, CDR1 is DFQATT and CDR2 is SNEGSKA (reference sequence). CDR3 DNA: TGCAGTGCTAGAGATCAGAGGGGACAGGGGGACGAGCAGTACTTC. Protein: CSARDQRGQGDEQYF.

The V gene is TRBV3-1, the J gene TRBJ2-1; 11 positions agree with TRBD2. J was trimmed by 6 bases and V by 8 bases; bases with no gene match: 12. Germline CDR1 and CDR2: LGHDT and YNNKEL (reference sequence). This CDR3 contains 16 residues. DNA of the CDR3: TGTGCCAGCTCATGGGGGACTAGCGGTGCGGCCAATGAGCAGTTCTTC. This gives the protein CASSWGTSGAANEQFF.